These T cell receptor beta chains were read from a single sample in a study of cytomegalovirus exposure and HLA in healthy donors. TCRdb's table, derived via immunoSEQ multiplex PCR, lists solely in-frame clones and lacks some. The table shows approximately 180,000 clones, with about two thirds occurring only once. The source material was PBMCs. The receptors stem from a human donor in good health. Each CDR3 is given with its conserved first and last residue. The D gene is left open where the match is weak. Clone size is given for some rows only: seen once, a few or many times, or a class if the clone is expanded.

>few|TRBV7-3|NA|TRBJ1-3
CASSTRGTSGNTIYF
TGTGCCAGCAGCACTCGGGGGACCTCTGGAAACACCATATATTTT
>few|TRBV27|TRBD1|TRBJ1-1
CASSPRDRWNTEAFF
TGTGCCAGCAGTCCCCGGGACAGGTGGAACACTGAAGCTTTCTTT
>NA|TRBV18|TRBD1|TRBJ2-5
CASSPGTAGRETQYF
TGTGCCAGCTCACCTGGGACAGCAGGCAGAGAGACCCAGTACTTC
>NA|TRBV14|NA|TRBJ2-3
CASSQARRPAAAQYF
TGTGCCAGCAGCCAAGCTCGGCGACCAGCAGCGGCGCAGTATTTT
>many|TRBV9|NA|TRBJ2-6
CASSSERSGANVLTF
TGTGCCAGCAGCTCAGAGAGGTCTGGGGCCAACGTCCTGACTTTC
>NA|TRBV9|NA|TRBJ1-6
CASSAGGLRSPLHF
TGTGCCAGCAGCGCCGGGGGGCTCCGATCACCCCTCCACTTT
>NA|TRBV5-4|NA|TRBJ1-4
CASSQGHIFPTNEKLFF
TGTGCCAGCAGCCAGGGACACATCTTCCCGACTAATGAAAAACTGTTTTTT
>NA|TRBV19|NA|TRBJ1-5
CASSLGTQGGFGQPQHF
TGTGCCAGTAGTTTAGGGACGCAGGGAGGGTTTGGTCAGCCCCAGCATTTT
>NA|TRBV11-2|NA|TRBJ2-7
CASSSGTGGYEQYF
TGTGCCAGCAGCAGCGGGACAGGTGGCTACGAGCAGTACTTC
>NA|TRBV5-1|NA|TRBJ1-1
CASSLVTAGAEAFF
TGCGCCAGCAGCTTGGTTACGGCGGGGGCTGAAGCTTTCTTT
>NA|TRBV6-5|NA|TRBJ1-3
CASSQTGLDTIYF
TGTGCCAGCAGTCAAACAGGGCTAGACACCATATATTTT
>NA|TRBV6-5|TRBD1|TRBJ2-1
CASSYSGIRGNEQFF
TGTGCCAGCAGTTACTCGGGTATCAGGGGGAATGAGCAGTTCTTC
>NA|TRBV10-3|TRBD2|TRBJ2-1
CAISEGLAGGRHEQFF
TGTGCCATCAGTGAGGGCCTAGCGGGGGGGCGTCATGAGCAGTTCTTC
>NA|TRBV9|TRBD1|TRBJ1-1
CASSRTGNTEAFF
TGTGCCAGCAGCAGGACAGGGAACACTGAAGCTTTCTTT
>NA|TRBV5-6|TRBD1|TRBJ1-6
CASRAGDRASPLHF
TGTGCCAGCAGGGCGGGGGACAGGGCTTCACCCCTCCACTTT
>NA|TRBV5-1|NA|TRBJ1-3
CASSLVVGNTIYF
TGCGCCAGCAGCTTGGTCGTTGGAAACACCATATATTTT
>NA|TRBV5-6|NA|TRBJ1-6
CASSLVGRANSPLHF
TGTGCCAGCAGCTTGGTGGGCAGGGCTAATTCACCCCTCCACTTT
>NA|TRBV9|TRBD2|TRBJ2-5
CASSVSGGADLKTQYF
TGTGCCAGCAGCGTTAGCGGGGGGGCCGATTTAAAGACCCAGTACTTC
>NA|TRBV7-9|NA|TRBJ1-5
CASSLAGGVQPQHF
TGTGCCAGCAGCTTAGCGGGGGGAGTTCAGCCCCAGCATTTT
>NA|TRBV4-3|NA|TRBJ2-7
CASSQGRLGAGEQYF
TGCGCCAGCAGCCAAGGTCGGTTGGGGGCTGGCGAGCAGTACTTC
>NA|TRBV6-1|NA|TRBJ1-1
CASSERTLNTEAFF
TGTGCCAGCAGTGAAAGAACACTGAACACTGAAGCTTTCTTT
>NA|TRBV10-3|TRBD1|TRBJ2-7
CAIRGQGDGEQYF
TGTGCCATCAGGGGACAGGGGGATGGCGAGCAGTACTTC
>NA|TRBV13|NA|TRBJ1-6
CASSLDTGSYNSPLHF
TGTGCCAGCAGCTTAGACACAGGGTCCTATAATTCACCCCTCCACTTT
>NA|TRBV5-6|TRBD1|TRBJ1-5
CASSPGTGGMGQPQHF
TGTGCCAGCAGCCCCGGGACAGGGGGGATGGGGCAGCCCCAGCATTTT
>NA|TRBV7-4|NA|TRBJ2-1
CASSSSALKYNEQFF
TGTGCCAGCAGCTCGAGCGCACTAAAGTACAATGAGCAGTTCTTC
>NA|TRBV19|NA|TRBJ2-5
CASSGRAQETQYF
TGTGCCAGTAGTGGCAGGGCCCAAGAGACCCAGTACTTC
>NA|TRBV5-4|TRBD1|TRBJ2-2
CASSTRDRGGELFF
TGTGCCAGCAGCACCAGGGACAGGGGAGGGGAGCTGTTTTTT
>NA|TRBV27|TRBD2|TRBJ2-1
CASSLRGTSGGLYNEQFF
TGTGCCAGCAGTTTACGCGGGACTAGCGGGGGGTTATACAATGAGCAGTTCTTC
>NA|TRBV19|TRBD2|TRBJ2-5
CASWGGGAETQYF
TGTGCCAGTTGGGGCGGGGGGGCAGAGACCCAGTACTTC